What follows are 25 T cell receptor beta chains derived from one specimen sequenced in a study of shared clonotypes between healthy human individuals. The repertoire was sequenced with immunoSEQ multiplex PCR; TCRdb's copy has only in-frame clones and lacks some. The data contain some 2,500,000 clones, just under 95% of them seen just once; the ten biggest clones take up 0.37%. Sequences were obtained from naive CD4+ T cells from PBMCs. Subset indicated: CD45RA+ positively selected. The receptors come from a man younger than 35 in good health. Some clones in this sample may be carry-over from other donors' samples.

This clone was picked up one time. V is TRBV7-2 and J is TRBJ2-7; TRBD2 might be the D (5 bases). The CDR3 runs to 14 residues. The ends were cut back, 5 bases at V and 4 bases at J, with 15 bases in the middle. In germline, CDR1 is SGHTA, CDR2 FQGNSA. The DNA for the CDR3 is TGTGCCAGCAGCCGAACTAGAGGGATTTACGAGCAGTACTTC. It specifies CASSRTRGIYEQYF. Based on the CDR3 plus reference TRBV7-2 and TRBJ2-7, the full variable domain is GAGVSQSPSNKVTEKGKDVELRCDPISGHTALYWYRQSLGQGLEFLIYFQGNSAPDKSGLPSDRFSAERTGGSVSTLTIQRTQQEDSAVYLCASSRTRGIYEQYFGPGTRLTVT.

The chain is built from TRBV19 and TRBJ1-4; no definite D call. The CDR3 spans 15 residues. Germline assignment: CDR1 LNHDA and CDR2 SQIVND (reference sequence). Trimming removed 3 bases at V and 4 bases at J, with 12 bases between. The CDR3 DNA sequence: TGTGCCAGTAGTATGACGGCGGTTAATAATGAAAAACTGTTTTTT. Translation gives CASSMTAVNNEKLFF. Supplemented by reference TRBV19 and TRBJ1-4, the full variable domain reads DGGITQSPKYLFRKEGQNVTLSCEQNLNHDAMYWYRQDPGQGLRLIYYSQIVNDFQKGDIAEGYSVSREKKESFPLTVTSAQKNPTAFYLCASSMTAVNNEKLFFGSGTQLSVL.

This clone was observed once. This chain joins TRBV15 and TRBJ2-7; D assignment may be TRBD1 or TRBD2 (5 bases each). In germline, CDR1 is LNHNV, CDR2 YYDKDF (reference sequence). V was shortened by 0 bases and J by 3 bases, with 12 bases between the two germline ends. The CDR3 has 15 residues. The CDR3 DNA reads TGTGCCACCAGCAGAGACCGGGGCCACTTCTACGAGCAGTACTTC. Translation gives CATSRDRGHFYEQYF.

This clone has just one count. The chain links TRBV5-6 to TRBJ2-6; a weak D match, TRBD2 (5 bases). CDR3 length: 17 residues. Germline-derived CDR1 and CDR2 are SGHDT and YYEEEE. V was cut by 0 bases and J by 4 bases, with 14 bases left in between. The CDR3 region has the DNA TGTGCCAGCAGCTTGGCCGCCGGGGTGAAGGGGGCCAACGTCCTGACTTTC. Residues: CASSLAAGVKGANVLTF.

The chain has TRBV18 and TRBJ2-3; D gene uncertain. Germline CDR1 and CDR2: KGHSH and LQKENI. There are 14 residues in the CDR3. V was shortened by 4 bases and J by 3 bases, with 11 bases between the two germline ends. The CDR3 region has the DNA TGTGCCAGCTCACTCATCCAGGATACAGATACGCAGTATTTT. Translation gives CASSLIQDTDTQYF. Complete variable domain (other parts from reference TRBV18 and TRBJ2-3): NAGVMQNPRHLVRRRGQEARLRCSPMKGHSHVYWYRQLPEEGLKFMVYLQKENIIDESGMPKERFSAEFPKEGPSILRIQQVVRGDSAAYFCASSLIQDTDTQYFGPGTRLTVL.

This clone occurred once. The same CDR3 also results from other DNA sequences found in this sample. V and J are TRBV7-2 and TRBJ1-2, with D perhaps matching TRBD1 (5 bases). This CDR3 has 13 amino acids. CDR1 SGHTA and CDR2 FQGNSA come from the germline V gene. V was clipped by 0 bases and J by 4 bases, with 6 bases between them. CDR3 residues: CASSLAGGYGYTF. The DNA for the CDR3 is TGTGCCAGCAGCTTAGCGGGGGGCTATGGCTACACCTTC.

The chain is built from TRBV5-4 and TRBJ1-4; 9 bases fit TRBD1. V shed 3 bases and J 3 bases; nucleotides not matched to a gene: 3. This CDR3 contains 15 residues. Per the germline V gene, CDR1 is SGHNT and CDR2 is YYREEE (reference sequence). The CDR3 region is CASSSDRGPNEKLFF. CDR3 DNA sequence: TGTGCCAGCAGCTCGGACAGGGGCCCTAATGAAAAACTGTTTTTT.

In this sample, this clone turned up once. The V call is TRBV19, the J call TRBJ1-1, with D possibly matching TRBD1 (6 bases). CDR3 length: 14 amino acids. Germline lookup yields CDR1 LNHDA and CDR2 SQIVND (reference sequence). Trimming shortened V by 0 bases and J by 6 bases, and 11 bases separated the two germline ends. The CDR3 here is CASSIEGRGAEAFF. CDR3 bases: TGTGCCAGTAGTATAGAGGGCAGGGGCGCTGAAGCTTTCTTT.

The CDR3: CASSLLTGTGAITEAFF. CDR3 DNA sequence: TGTGCCAGCAGTTTGCTAACCGGGACAGGGGCGATCACTGAAGCTTTCTTT. V and J are TRBV28 and TRBJ1-1, with 10 bases lining up with TRBD1. The CDR3 runs 17 residues. Trimming removed 3 bases from V and 4 bases from J; junction bases left unmatched: 11. Germline assignment: CDR1 MDHEN and CDR2 SYDVKM.

This rearrangement joins TRBV28 to TRBJ1-5; weak D call: TRBD1 (5 bases). Germline loops: CDR1 MDHEN, CDR2 SYDVKM. The V end was cut by 7 bases, the J end by 2 bases, with 15 bases between. The CDR3 covers 15 residues. CDR3 in DNA: TGTGCCAGCACCACCCCCGGCAGGGGCAATCAGCCCCAGCATTTT. It encodes CASTTPGRGNQPQHF.

The J gene is TRBJ1-1, the V gene TRBV6-5; D remains unclear. This CDR3 is 15 amino acids long. V was trimmed by 0 bases and J by 3 bases, leaving 11 bases between them. Germline V lookup: CDR1 MNHEY, CDR2 SVGAGI. CDR3 sequence: CASSYSRLTHTEAFF. CDR3 nucleotide sequence: TGTGCCAGCAGTTACTCGAGGCTGACGCACACTGAAGCTTTCTTT.

The chain carries TRBV5-1 and TRBJ1-4; D is possibly TRBD1 (5 bases). Germline loops: CDR1 SGHRS, CDR2 YFSETQ. CDR3 length: 16 amino acids. The germline V and J ends were trimmed by 7 bases and 0 bases, with 16 bases remaining between them. The CDR3 DNA is TGCGCCAGCGCACTTGGGCAGGGCGCAACTAATGAAAAACTGTTTTTT. It is translated as CASALGQGATNEKLFF. Variable domain in full (rest from reference TRBV5-1 and TRBJ1-4): KAGVTQTPRYLIKTRGQQVTLSCSPISGHRSVSWYQQTPGQGLQFLFEYFSETQRNKGNFPGRFSGRQFSNSRSEMNVSTLELGDSALYLCASALGQGATNEKLFFGSGTQLSVL.

The gene calls are TRBV9 and TRBJ1-3; D is uncertain. The CDR3 totals 14 residues. Per germline, CDR1 SGDLS and CDR2 YYNGEE. Trimming took off 6 bases at V and 0 bases at J, with 10 bases between the two ends. In nucleotides, the CDR3 is TGTGCCAGCAAGCCGGATTTCTCTGGAAACACCATATATTTT. It translates to CASKPDFSGNTIYF. Full variable domain (missing parts from reference TRBV9 and TRBJ1-3): DSGVTQTPKHLITATGQRVTLRCSPRSGDLSVYWYQQSLDQGLQFLIQYYNGEERAKGNILERFSAQQFPDLHSELNLSSLELGDSALYFCASKPDFSGNTIYFGEGSWLTVV.

V and J are TRBV11-1 and TRBJ1-1; 7 positions agree with TRBD1. V dropped 6 bases and J dropped 0; count of bases not matched to a gene: 10. CDR3 length: 16 residues. Germline assignment: CDR1 SGHAT and CDR2 FQDESV (reference sequence). The CDR3 here is CASSPRRGFMNTEAFF. The CDR3 DNA reads TGTGCCAGCAGTCCCCGCAGGGGGTTCATGAACACTGAAGCTTTCTTT.

The V and J genes are TRBV11-2 and TRBJ2-7; D uncertain. The V end lost 3 bases, the J end lost 3 bases, and 6 bases lay between the germline ends. The CDR3 runs to 12 residues. Germline CDR1 reads SGHAT; CDR2 reads FQNNGV. The CDR3 sequence: CASSLWGYEQYF. CDR3 DNA: TGTGCCAGCAGCTTGTGGGGCTACGAGCAGTACTTC.

V usage is TRBV20-1 and J usage is TRBJ2-7; D is possibly TRBD1 (6 bases). Germline V lookup: CDR1 DFQATT, CDR2 SNEGSKA (reference sequence). This CDR3 region has 11 residues. Trimming shortened V by 5 bases and J by 6 bases, and 11 bases separated the two germline ends. This CDR3 is CSASGDTEQYF. CDR3 sequence (DNA): TGCAGTGCTTCTGGGGACACCGAGCAGTACTTC.

There are a few counts of this clone. This sequence joins TRBV19 and TRBJ1-1; D is possibly TRBD1 (5 bases). Germline CDR1 reads LNHDA; CDR2 reads SQIVND (reference sequence). V shed 7 bases and J shed 1 base, with 10 bases lying between them. The CDR3 has 13 residues. The CDR3 here is CASTYRRNTEAFF. As DNA, the CDR3 is TGTGCCAGTACTTACAGGAGGAACACTGAAGCTTTCTTT.

V gene TRBV5-1 combines with J gene TRBJ2-7; D may be TRBD1 (6 bases). The CDR3 is 14 residues long. The V end was cut by 5 bases, the J end by 3 bases, with 15 bases between. CDR1 is SGHRS and CDR2 is YFSETQ in the germline V gene. The CDR3 DNA follows: TGCGCCAGCAGGTTGAATCCAGGGGTCTACGAGCAGTACTTC. Protein: CASRLNPGVYEQYF.

V and J are TRBV28 and TRBJ1-2; 7 nucleotides match TRBD1. V lost 10 bases and J lost 7; bases outside the gene matches: 12. Germline CDR1 reads MDHEN; CDR2 reads SYDVKM. This CDR3 is 13 amino acids long. CDR3 in amino acids: CATTLTGLAGYTF. The CDR3 DNA is TGTGCCACTACCTTGACAGGGTTGGCTGGCTACACCTTC.

The chain carries TRBV18 and TRBJ1-2; D is unresolved. V lost 3 bases to trimming and J lost 4 bases, with 9 bases between them. The germline gives CDR1 KGHSH, CDR2 LQKENI. This CDR3 has 13 amino acids. The chain's CDR3 is CASSPEQSYGYTF. CDR3 coding DNA: TGTGCCAGCTCACCTGAACAGAGCTATGGCTACACCTTC.

The rearrangement uses TRBV5-1 and TRBJ2-2; 7 bases agree with TRBD1. This CDR3 contains 16 residues. Germline trimming cut 0 bases from V and 4 bases from J; bases unmatched to any gene: 6. Looked up from germline, CDR1 is SGHRS and CDR2 is YFSETQ. The CDR3 DNA reads as TGCGCCAGCAGCTTGGGAGGGGGCGCGGCCACCGGGGAGCTGTTTTTT. Its translation is CASSLGGGAATGELFF. Using reference TRBV5-1 and TRBJ2-2 for the parts outside the CDR3, the full variable domain is KAGVTQTPRYLIKTRGQQVTLSCSPISGHRSVSWYQQTPGQGLQFLFEYFSETQRNKGNFPGRFSGRQFSNSRSEMNVSTLELGDSALYLCASSLGGGAATGELFFGEGSRLTVL.

This chain connects TRBV18 to TRBJ1-1; D is undetermined. The CDR3 is made up of 14 amino acids. Trimming pared 7 bases from V and 1 base from J, leaving 13 bases between. CDR1 and CDR2 (germline): KGHSH, LQKENI. The CDR3 DNA is TGTGCCAGCTTGACAACGGTAAGGAACACTGAAGCTTTCTTT. Its translation is CASLTTVRNTEAFF. Filled out from reference TRBV18 and TRBJ1-1, the complete variable domain reads NAGVMQNPRHLVRRRGQEARLRCSPMKGHSHVYWYRQLPEEGLKFMVYLQKENIIDESGMPKERFSAEFPKEGPSILRIQQVVRGDSAAYFCASLTTVRNTEAFFGQGTRLTVV.

CDR3 sequence reads: CASSSRTPSSGNTIYF. The CDR3 coding sequence is TGTGCCAGCAGCTCTCGGACACCGAGCTCTGGAAACACCATATATTTT. The chain employs TRBV9 and TRBJ1-3; D is possibly TRBD1 (5 bases). V lost 4 bases and J 0 bases, leaving 14 bases between the germline ends. Per germline, CDR1 SGDLS and CDR2 YYNGEE. This CDR3 is 16 amino acids long.

The chain carries TRBV28 and TRBJ1-2; D ambiguous. The CDR3 extends over 15 amino acids. Germline V lookup: CDR1 MDHEN, CDR2 SYDVKM. V was cut by 5 bases and J by 3 bases, with 16 bases left in between. The CDR3 nucleotides read TGTGCCAGCAGTCCAGCATCGGTAGGCGACTATGGCTACACCTTC. Amino acids: CASSPASVGDYGYTF.

V and J are TRBV5-1 and TRBJ2-1, with D possibly TRBD1 on 7 matching bases. The CDR3 has 17 amino acids. The V end was cut by 0 bases, the J end by 0 bases, with 13 bases between. Germline assignment: CDR1 SGHRS and CDR2 YFSETQ. In DNA form, the CDR3 reads TGCGCCAGCAGCTTGGAGGGCGGGACAGCCTCCTACAATGAGCAGTTCTTC. This gives the protein CASSLEGGTASYNEQFF.